The 32 T cell receptor beta chains below all came from one sample that was sequenced in a study of blood T cell repertoires in COVID-19. The assay was immunoSEQ multiplex PCR, and TCRdb's table has in-frame clones only and misses some. The sample has hundreds of thousands of clones; about nine tenths are singletons. The sequenced sample was PBMCs or T cells enriched from blood (not recorded which). These receptors all come from a woman aged 45-65 years in a cohort exposed to, infected with or recovered from COVID-19 (not recorded which).

The gene calls are TRBV10-3 and TRBJ1-6; a weak D match, TRBD1 (6 bases). The CDR3 extends over 14 amino acids. V was shortened by 3 bases and J by 7 bases, with 10 bases between the two germline ends. In germline, CDR1 is ENHRY, CDR2 SYGVKD. The CDR3 DNA reads TGTGCCATCAGTGAAGGGGGGGGAAATTCACCCCTCCACTTT. Translated: CAISEGGGNSPLHF.

The gene calls are TRBV5-1 and TRBJ2-7, with TRBD1 matching 11 bases. CDR1 is SGHRS, CDR2 YFSETQ, per germline. The V and J ends lost 4 bases and 6 bases, in that order; junction bases with no gene match: 6. The CDR3 sequence is 14 residues long. CDR3 DNA: TGCGCCAGCAGCCCAAGGACAGGGGGCGGCGAGCAGTACTTC. Its translation is CASSPRTGGGEQYF.

The gene calls are TRBV5-4 and TRBJ1-2; 11 bases align to TRBD1. After removal of 0 bases from V and 4 bases from J, the junction contained 5 bases not matched to a gene. Germline CDR1 SGHNT, CDR2 YYREEE (reference sequence). There are 16 residues in the CDR3. In DNA form, the CDR3 reads TGTGCCAGCAGCTTGGGAGGGACAGGGGGGGTCTATGGCTACACCTTC. This translates into CASSLGGTGGVYGYTF.

This clone appeared once. The chain employs TRBV24-1 and TRBJ2-3; 9 bases are a match to TRBD2. The CDR3 totals 14 residues. Germline V gives CDR1 KGHDR, CDR2 SFDVKD. The V gene end was trimmed by 10 bases and the J gene end by 5 bases; junction bases not matched to a gene: 9. CDR3 coding DNA: TGTGCCACGAGCCCGGGACTAGCCCAAGATACGCAGTATTTT. Its translation is CATSPGLAQDTQYF.

The rearrangement uses TRBV3-1 (or the pseudogene TRBV3-2) and TRBJ2-7; D uncertain. Trimming pared 4 bases from V and 4 bases from J, leaving 11 bases between. Germline-derived CDR1 and CDR2 are LGHDT and YNNKEL (reference sequence). The CDR3 consists of 13 residues. CDR3 region: CASSPQWHYEQYF. The CDR3 coding sequence is TGTGCCAGCAGCCCCCAATGGCATTACGAGCAGTACTTC.

This clone was seen a handful of times. This sequence joins TRBV29-1 and TRBJ1-2, with TRBD1 matching 8 bases. CDR3 length: 13 amino acids. Trimming cost V 7 bases and J 4 bases; bases outside gene matches: 8. CDR1 and CDR2 from the germline V gene are SQVTM and ANQGSEA. The CDR3 sequence: CSAGAQGGYGYTF. The CDR3, as DNA: TGCAGCGCGGGAGCACAGGGGGGCTATGGCTACACCTTC.

This clone showed up just a few times. V is TRBV4-3 and J is TRBJ1-5; D unresolved. Germline CDR1 is LGHNA and CDR2 is YSLEER. The germline V and J ends were trimmed by 0 bases and 6 bases, with 6 bases remaining between them. This CDR3 contains 13 residues. The CDR3 here is CASSQERGQPQHF. The CDR3 DNA sequence: TGCGCCAGCAGCCAAGAGCGCGGTCAGCCCCAGCATTTT.

The chain carries TRBV14 and TRBJ1-2, with D maybe TRBD1 (5 bases). The germline V and J ends were trimmed by 4 bases and 6 bases, with 9 bases remaining between them. The CDR3 is 12 residues long. Germline values: CDR1 SGHDN, CDR2 FVKESK. In DNA form, the CDR3 reads TGTGCCAGCAGCCCCTGGGGGGATGGCTACACCTTC. Translating gives CASSPWGDGYTF.

The chain has TRBV10-3 and TRBJ1-6; TRBD1 agrees at 8 bases. The CDR3 has 19 residues. Germline loops: CDR1 ENHRY, CDR2 SYGVKD. The J segment lost 11 bases and the V segment lost 2 bases, leaving 20 bases of the junction unmatched. The CDR3 sequence is CAISETGQGGLGKKPPLHF. CDR3 sequence (DNA): TGTGCCATCAGTGAGACCGGACAGGGCGGCCTGGGGAAAAAGCCACCCCTCCACTTT.

The rearrangement links TRBV15 to TRBJ1-3; TRBD1 might be the D (5 bases). The CDR3 is 13 amino acids. Germline CDR1 is LNHNV and CDR2 is YYDKDF (reference sequence). Trimming cost V 3 bases and J 3 bases, with 6 bases left between them. DNA of the CDR3: TGTGCCACCAGCAGCGACAGTGGAAACACCATATATTTT. The encoded protein is CATSSDSGNTIYF.

This rearrangement joins TRBV18 to TRBJ2-3; TRBD1 matches at 9 bases. Germline CDR1 is KGHSH and CDR2 is LQKENI. This CDR3 contains 15 residues. Germline trimming cut 4 bases from V and 1 base from J; bases unmatched to any gene: 3. The CDR3 DNA reads as TGTGCCAGCTCACGGGACAGGGTTGGCACAGATACGCAGTATTTT. This gives the protein CASSRDRVGTDTQYF.

The chain combines TRBV19 with TRBJ2-2; 8 bases are shared with TRBD1. Germline V gene lookup returns CDR1 LNHDA and CDR2 SQIVND (reference sequence). With V trimmed by 8 bases and J by 1 base, 3 bases remained unmatched. The CDR3 has 14 residues. The DNA of the CDR3 is TGTGCCAGTTGCGACAGGGGGAACACCGGGGAGCTGTTTTTT. Translating gives CASCDRGNTGELFF.

The DNA for the CDR3 is TGCAGCGTTGATGGACAGGGCCCAGATACGCAGTATTTT. It encodes CSVDGQGPDTQYF. This sequence joins TRBV29-1 and TRBJ2-3, with TRBD1 identical over 8 bases. CDR1 SQVTM and CDR2 ANQGSEA come from the germline V gene. The CDR3 loop spans 13 amino acids. The trim removed 3 bases at V and 4 bases at J, leaving 3 bases unmatched.

The chain links TRBV4-2 to TRBJ1-4; D perhaps matches TRBD1 (6 bases). The V and J ends lost 0 bases and 5 bases respectively, with 13 bases between them. Germline V gene sequence: CDR1 LGHNA, CDR2 YNFKEQ. The CDR3 consists of 16 residues. Written as DNA, the CDR3 is TGTGCCAGCAGCCAAGACTTCGGGGGGCCAAATGAAAAACTGTTTTTT. Amino acid sequence: CASSQDFGGPNEKLFF.

The rearrangement joins TRBV5-1 to TRBJ2-3, with 8 bases fitting TRBD2. V trimming: 0 bases; J trimming: 5 bases; junction bases outside the gene matches: 5. Germline V gene sequence: CDR1 SGHRS, CDR2 YFSETQ. The CDR3 is made up of 15 amino acids. The DNA for the CDR3 is TGCGCCAGCAGCTTGGGAACTAGCGGACTAGATACGCAGTATTTT. This gives the protein CASSLGTSGLDTQYF.

The chain has TRBV28 and TRBJ2-7; perhaps TRBD1 as D (5 bases). In germline, CDR1 is MDHEN, CDR2 SYDVKM. This CDR3 contains 15 residues. Trimming cost V 6 bases and J 7 bases, with 22 bases left between them. The CDR3 spells CASSTLAGIFREQYF. The CDR3 bases are TGTGCCAGCAGCACTCTGGCAGGGATTTTTCGAGAGCAGTACTTC. The full variable domain, rest sourced from reference TRBV28 and TRBJ2-7, is DVKVTQSSRYLVKRTGEKVFLECVQDMDHENMFWYRQDPGLGLRLIYFSYDVKMKEKGDIPEGYSVSREKKERFSLILESASTNQTSMYLCASSTLAGIFREQYFGPGTRLTVT.

This rearrangement joins TRBV24-1 to TRBJ2-2, with TRBD1 as a possible D gene (5 bases). CDR3 length: 16 residues. The ends were cut back, 5 bases at V and 3 bases at J, with 15 bases in the middle. CDR1 and CDR2 (germline): KGHDR, SFDVKD. Here the CDR3 DNA reads TGTGCCACCAGTGCCCAAGGGGCCCCTGACACCGGGGAGCTGTTTTTT. It translates to CATSAQGAPDTGELFF.

The chain couples TRBV5-1 to TRBJ1-1, with D uncertain. V lost 2 bases and J 2 bases, leaving 13 bases between the germline ends. Per germline, CDR1 SGHRS and CDR2 YFSETQ. The CDR3 runs 15 residues. The CDR3 DNA reads as TGCGCCAGCAGCTTTCTTCCGGGGTCTAACACTGAAGCTTTCTTT. Residues: CASSFLPGSNTEAFF.

A few counts support this clone. The chain links TRBV7-3 to TRBJ2-2, with 7 bases lining up with TRBD1. Germline V CDR1 and CDR2: SGHTA, FQGTGA. V was clipped by 2 bases and J by 4 bases; unmatched bases: 1. CDR3 length equals 14 residues. In nucleotides, the CDR3 is TGTGCCAGCAGCTTAGAGGGGGCCACCGGGGAGCTGTTTTTT. Translation: CASSLEGATGELFF.

This chain connects TRBV4-1 to TRBJ1-1, with TRBD1 matching over 7 bases. V gave up 3 bases and J gave up 1 base; unmatched junction bases: 11. This CDR3 spans 17 amino acids. CDR1 is MGHRA, CDR2 YSYEKL, per germline. The CDR3 region has the DNA TGCGCCAGCAGCCAGACAGGGCGATTTGTTGGGAACACTGAAGCTTTCTTT. It yields the protein CASSQTGRFVGNTEAFF.

The rearrangement uses TRBV30 and TRBJ1-6; 8 bases are a match to TRBD1. The CDR3 is 15 amino acids. CDR1 is GTSNPN and CDR2 is SVGIG in the germline V gene (reference sequence). With 6 bases clipped from V and 4 bases from J, the junction kept 8 bases outside the gene matches. This CDR3 is CACYPRDRYNSPLHF. CDR3 coding DNA: TGTGCCTGTTACCCCCGGGACAGGTATAATTCACCCCTCCACTTT.

The chain joins TRBV2 to TRBJ1-4; no clear D. V was pared by 5 bases and J by 4 bases, with 14 bases between. Germline V gene data show CDR1 as SNHLY and CDR2 as FYNNEI. The CDR3 runs 15 residues. CDR3 DNA sequence: TGTGCCAGCAGTATGGCGGGAGGGAATAATGAAAAACTGTTTTTT. This encodes CASSMAGGNNEKLFF.

The chain uses TRBV6-4 and TRBJ1-2, with 10 bases identical to TRBD1. The CDR3 sequence is 12 residues long. Per the germline V gene, CDR1 is MRHNA and CDR2 is SNTAGT. The J segment lost 4 bases and the V segment lost 9 bases, leaving 2 bases of the junction unmatched. In DNA form, the CDR3 reads TGTGCCAGGAGACAGGGGGCCTATGGCTACACCTTC. Translating it yields CARRQGAYGYTF.

The V and J genes are TRBV2 and TRBJ2-5; D not resolved. Per the germline V gene, CDR1 is SNHLY and CDR2 is FYNNEI. V gave up 8 bases and J gave up 1 base, with 5 bases separating them. This CDR3 is built from 11 residues. The CDR3 nucleotides are TGTGCCAGCGGGCCCCAAGAGACCCAGTACTTC. Protein product: CASGPQETQYF.

The chain is built from TRBV5-1 and TRBJ2-5, with D perhaps matching TRBD2 (7 bases). The germline V and J ends were trimmed by 5 bases and 5 bases, with 10 bases remaining between them. The CDR3 is 12 amino acids. Germline-derived CDR1 and CDR2 are SGHRS and YFSETQ. The DNA for the CDR3 is TGCGCCAGCAGAAGGGGGGGTGAGACCCAGTACTTC. Protein: CASRRGGETQYF.

The J gene is TRBJ1-1, the V gene TRBV6-1, with 10 bases matching TRBD1. The CDR3 extends over 17 amino acids. CDR1 is MNHNS and CDR2 is SASEGT in the germline V gene. J lost 0 bases, V lost 4 bases, and 8 bases had no gene match. This chain's CDR3 is CASSGGTGARMNTEAFF. Written as DNA, the CDR3 is TGTGCCAGCAGTGGAGGGACAGGGGCAAGGATGAACACTGAAGCTTTCTTT.

The rearrangement uses TRBV5-5 and TRBJ2-2; D is unclear. The CDR3 length is 14 residues. Trimming removed 0 bases from V and 6 bases from J, with 9 bases in between. Germline V lookup: CDR1 SGHKS, CDR2 YYEKEE (reference sequence). CDR3 in DNA: TGTGCCAGCAGCTTGGGAGAAACCGCCGGGGAGCTGTTTTTT. Protein: CASSLGETAGELFF.

The chain recombines TRBV7-8 with TRBJ1-4; 12 bases match TRBD1. Trimming took 6 bases from V and 4 from J; bases not matched to a gene: 9. This CDR3 is 17 amino acids long. The germline V gene encodes CDR1 SGHVS and CDR2 FQNEAQ. The CDR3 loop reads CASRDRDRGRINEKLFF. In DNA, the CDR3 is TGTGCCAGCAGGGACCGGGACAGGGGGCGCATTAATGAAAAACTGTTTTTT.

This clone has a handful of counts. The chain combines TRBV15 with TRBJ1-1; tentative D call: TRBD1 (6 bases). V lost 6 bases to trimming and J lost 4 bases, with 15 bases between them. CDR1 is LNHNV, CDR2 YYDKDF, per germline (reference sequence). CDR3 size: 14 residues. The CDR3 protein is CATRTRQTGTEAFF. The CDR3 coding sequence is TGTGCCACCAGAACTAGACAGACAGGCACTGAAGCTTTCTTT.

The rearrangement uses TRBV5-1 and TRBJ1-3, with D tentatively TRBD1 (5 bases). Germline CDR1 and CDR2: SGHRS and YFSETQ. The V end lost 4 bases, the J end lost 0 bases, and 11 bases lay between the germline ends. The length of the CDR3 is 15 residues. This CDR3 is CASSPQTDSGNTIYF. The CDR3 DNA reads TGCGCCAGCAGCCCCCAGACAGACTCTGGAAACACCATATATTTT.

This chain joins TRBV6-2 or TRBV6-3 and TRBJ2-7; D possibly corresponds to TRBD1 (5 bases). The CDR3 spans 18 residues. The germline V and J ends were trimmed by 2 bases and 3 bases, with 23 bases remaining between them. Germline V lookup: CDR1 MNHEY, CDR2 SVGEGT. The CDR3: CASSYLPGNPGLDYEQYF. CDR3 DNA sequence: TGTGCCAGCAGTTACCTCCCAGGGAATCCAGGTTTAGACTACGAGCAGTACTTC.

V and J are TRBV9 and TRBJ2-2, with D possibly matching TRBD2 (6 bases). The CDR3 covers 15 residues. CDR1 is SGDLS, CDR2 YYNGEE, per germline. The V end lost 4 bases, the J end lost 5 bases, and 15 bases lay between the germline ends. DNA of the CDR3: TGTGCCAGCAGCCCCCGGCTCGGGGGAACCGGGGAGCTGTTTTTT. Translating gives CASSPRLGGTGELFF. The entire variable domain, with the rest obtained from reference TRBV9 and TRBJ2-2, is as follows: DSGVTQTPKHLITATGQRVTLRCSPRSGDLSVYWYQQSLDQGLQFLIQYYNGEERAKGNILERFSAQQFPDLHSELNLSSLELGDSALYFCASSPRLGGTGELFFGEGSRLTVL.